Below, one T cell receptor (beta chain) is given with its context. Its target antigen remains unknown. It has no much larger one-base neighbor in the sample; base qualities were not kept. Another Seattle source contributed samples from volunteer blood donors who had recovered from COVID-19. Collaborating institutions collected whole blood in K2EDTA tubes following their own protocols. For TCRbeta analysis, collaborators shipped samples in one of three forms: frozen whole blood, isolated PBMCs, or DNA extracted from either of those sample types. This sample is part of a study of blood T cell repertoires in COVID-19 (dated by TCRdb to 2019 to 2021). Broadly, across the study: The collaborator samples originated in the United States, Italy and Spain and spanned the acute and convalescent phases of COVID-19. The prospective study material was composed of cDNA or gDNA derived from T cells, B-cell-depleted T cells, or PBMCs. The dataset comprised deeply sampled blood TCRbeta repertoires from subjects exposed to, actively infected with, or recovered from COVID-19. The repertoires were made available in a free public database intended to serve as a resource for research on the immune response to SARS-CoV-2. Samples were obtained from the ongoing ImmuneRACE study (first 160 participants) and from 1,254 subjects provided by 6 global collaborators. The sample metadata nearly always contained a de-identified subject ID, COVID-19 status, age in years and sex. Where HLA class I and class II types were available, the types were taken from metadata supplied by the sample provider, not from assay-based typing.

The immunoSEQ Assay, a bias-controlled multiplex PCR, was used to amplify TCRbeta CDR3 regions from genomic DNA. In the paper's pipeline: Nucleated cell counts per sample were estimated from amplification of reference gene primers within the assay. To quantify the absolute abundance of each unique TCRbeta CDR3 rearrangement, sequence reads were collapsed and filtered. For each sample, productive Simpson clonality was calculated as the square root of Simpson's diversity index across productive rearrangements. The immuneACCESS repertoire file appears here via TCRdb, limited to in-frame rearrangements. These files lack a portion of the clones; in checked studies, under half of the deficit traces to unresolved V genes, and the cause of the others is not known. V, J and clone size reflect that table, while D and trimming were determined from the DNA. This sample lists roughly 300,000 clones; more than 70% were detected once. The leading ten clones occupy approximately 8% of the sample.

What the work shows at the level of the full study, not this receptor alone: Clinical and demographic metadata were provided uncurated, with the amount varying by source and participant.

Trimming removed 5 bases from V and 5 bases from J, leaving 13 bases between the germline ends. The CDR3, from cysteine to phenylalanine, totals 14 residues. Only the CDR3 region is kept as DNA, spanning 42 bases read in frame from base 1. The CDR1 and CDR2 encoded by the germline V gene are SGHAT and FQNNGV. The receptor was derived from a woman in her 50s who had recovered from COVID-19. Material: peripheral blood. The receptor chain draws on TRBV11-2 and TRBJ1-5; no D gene call is confident. Here the CDR3 is given as CASSPGRPDQPQHF. The sequence in DNA is TGTGCCAGCAGCCCCGGGAGGCCGGATCAGCCCCAGCATTTT.